The source of this T cell receptor (beta chain) is a study of early T cells in non-severe SARS-CoV-2 infection. The CDR3 consists of 17 residues. CDR1 and CDR2 (germline): MDHEN, SYDVKM. Trimming at V came to 4 bases and at J to 5 bases, leaving 11 bases not matched to a gene. TCRdb redid the calling of the 5' RACE reads with MiXCR, one entry per CDR3 protein. The sample contains about 72,000 distinct CDR3 sequences, 10% of which appear only once. This clonotype was seen many times. The chain is built from TRBV28 and TRBJ2-1; 10 bases match TRBD2. This clonotype was obtained from an adult who was a healthcare worker with PCR-confirmed SARS-CoV-2 infection or an uninfected control (not recorded which). Source: whole blood, taken at baseline. The CDR3 DNA reads TGTGCCAGCAGTTCCCTCGCTAGCGGGAGTCAGAACAATGAGCAGTTCTTC. Protein: CASSSLASGSQNNEQFF.